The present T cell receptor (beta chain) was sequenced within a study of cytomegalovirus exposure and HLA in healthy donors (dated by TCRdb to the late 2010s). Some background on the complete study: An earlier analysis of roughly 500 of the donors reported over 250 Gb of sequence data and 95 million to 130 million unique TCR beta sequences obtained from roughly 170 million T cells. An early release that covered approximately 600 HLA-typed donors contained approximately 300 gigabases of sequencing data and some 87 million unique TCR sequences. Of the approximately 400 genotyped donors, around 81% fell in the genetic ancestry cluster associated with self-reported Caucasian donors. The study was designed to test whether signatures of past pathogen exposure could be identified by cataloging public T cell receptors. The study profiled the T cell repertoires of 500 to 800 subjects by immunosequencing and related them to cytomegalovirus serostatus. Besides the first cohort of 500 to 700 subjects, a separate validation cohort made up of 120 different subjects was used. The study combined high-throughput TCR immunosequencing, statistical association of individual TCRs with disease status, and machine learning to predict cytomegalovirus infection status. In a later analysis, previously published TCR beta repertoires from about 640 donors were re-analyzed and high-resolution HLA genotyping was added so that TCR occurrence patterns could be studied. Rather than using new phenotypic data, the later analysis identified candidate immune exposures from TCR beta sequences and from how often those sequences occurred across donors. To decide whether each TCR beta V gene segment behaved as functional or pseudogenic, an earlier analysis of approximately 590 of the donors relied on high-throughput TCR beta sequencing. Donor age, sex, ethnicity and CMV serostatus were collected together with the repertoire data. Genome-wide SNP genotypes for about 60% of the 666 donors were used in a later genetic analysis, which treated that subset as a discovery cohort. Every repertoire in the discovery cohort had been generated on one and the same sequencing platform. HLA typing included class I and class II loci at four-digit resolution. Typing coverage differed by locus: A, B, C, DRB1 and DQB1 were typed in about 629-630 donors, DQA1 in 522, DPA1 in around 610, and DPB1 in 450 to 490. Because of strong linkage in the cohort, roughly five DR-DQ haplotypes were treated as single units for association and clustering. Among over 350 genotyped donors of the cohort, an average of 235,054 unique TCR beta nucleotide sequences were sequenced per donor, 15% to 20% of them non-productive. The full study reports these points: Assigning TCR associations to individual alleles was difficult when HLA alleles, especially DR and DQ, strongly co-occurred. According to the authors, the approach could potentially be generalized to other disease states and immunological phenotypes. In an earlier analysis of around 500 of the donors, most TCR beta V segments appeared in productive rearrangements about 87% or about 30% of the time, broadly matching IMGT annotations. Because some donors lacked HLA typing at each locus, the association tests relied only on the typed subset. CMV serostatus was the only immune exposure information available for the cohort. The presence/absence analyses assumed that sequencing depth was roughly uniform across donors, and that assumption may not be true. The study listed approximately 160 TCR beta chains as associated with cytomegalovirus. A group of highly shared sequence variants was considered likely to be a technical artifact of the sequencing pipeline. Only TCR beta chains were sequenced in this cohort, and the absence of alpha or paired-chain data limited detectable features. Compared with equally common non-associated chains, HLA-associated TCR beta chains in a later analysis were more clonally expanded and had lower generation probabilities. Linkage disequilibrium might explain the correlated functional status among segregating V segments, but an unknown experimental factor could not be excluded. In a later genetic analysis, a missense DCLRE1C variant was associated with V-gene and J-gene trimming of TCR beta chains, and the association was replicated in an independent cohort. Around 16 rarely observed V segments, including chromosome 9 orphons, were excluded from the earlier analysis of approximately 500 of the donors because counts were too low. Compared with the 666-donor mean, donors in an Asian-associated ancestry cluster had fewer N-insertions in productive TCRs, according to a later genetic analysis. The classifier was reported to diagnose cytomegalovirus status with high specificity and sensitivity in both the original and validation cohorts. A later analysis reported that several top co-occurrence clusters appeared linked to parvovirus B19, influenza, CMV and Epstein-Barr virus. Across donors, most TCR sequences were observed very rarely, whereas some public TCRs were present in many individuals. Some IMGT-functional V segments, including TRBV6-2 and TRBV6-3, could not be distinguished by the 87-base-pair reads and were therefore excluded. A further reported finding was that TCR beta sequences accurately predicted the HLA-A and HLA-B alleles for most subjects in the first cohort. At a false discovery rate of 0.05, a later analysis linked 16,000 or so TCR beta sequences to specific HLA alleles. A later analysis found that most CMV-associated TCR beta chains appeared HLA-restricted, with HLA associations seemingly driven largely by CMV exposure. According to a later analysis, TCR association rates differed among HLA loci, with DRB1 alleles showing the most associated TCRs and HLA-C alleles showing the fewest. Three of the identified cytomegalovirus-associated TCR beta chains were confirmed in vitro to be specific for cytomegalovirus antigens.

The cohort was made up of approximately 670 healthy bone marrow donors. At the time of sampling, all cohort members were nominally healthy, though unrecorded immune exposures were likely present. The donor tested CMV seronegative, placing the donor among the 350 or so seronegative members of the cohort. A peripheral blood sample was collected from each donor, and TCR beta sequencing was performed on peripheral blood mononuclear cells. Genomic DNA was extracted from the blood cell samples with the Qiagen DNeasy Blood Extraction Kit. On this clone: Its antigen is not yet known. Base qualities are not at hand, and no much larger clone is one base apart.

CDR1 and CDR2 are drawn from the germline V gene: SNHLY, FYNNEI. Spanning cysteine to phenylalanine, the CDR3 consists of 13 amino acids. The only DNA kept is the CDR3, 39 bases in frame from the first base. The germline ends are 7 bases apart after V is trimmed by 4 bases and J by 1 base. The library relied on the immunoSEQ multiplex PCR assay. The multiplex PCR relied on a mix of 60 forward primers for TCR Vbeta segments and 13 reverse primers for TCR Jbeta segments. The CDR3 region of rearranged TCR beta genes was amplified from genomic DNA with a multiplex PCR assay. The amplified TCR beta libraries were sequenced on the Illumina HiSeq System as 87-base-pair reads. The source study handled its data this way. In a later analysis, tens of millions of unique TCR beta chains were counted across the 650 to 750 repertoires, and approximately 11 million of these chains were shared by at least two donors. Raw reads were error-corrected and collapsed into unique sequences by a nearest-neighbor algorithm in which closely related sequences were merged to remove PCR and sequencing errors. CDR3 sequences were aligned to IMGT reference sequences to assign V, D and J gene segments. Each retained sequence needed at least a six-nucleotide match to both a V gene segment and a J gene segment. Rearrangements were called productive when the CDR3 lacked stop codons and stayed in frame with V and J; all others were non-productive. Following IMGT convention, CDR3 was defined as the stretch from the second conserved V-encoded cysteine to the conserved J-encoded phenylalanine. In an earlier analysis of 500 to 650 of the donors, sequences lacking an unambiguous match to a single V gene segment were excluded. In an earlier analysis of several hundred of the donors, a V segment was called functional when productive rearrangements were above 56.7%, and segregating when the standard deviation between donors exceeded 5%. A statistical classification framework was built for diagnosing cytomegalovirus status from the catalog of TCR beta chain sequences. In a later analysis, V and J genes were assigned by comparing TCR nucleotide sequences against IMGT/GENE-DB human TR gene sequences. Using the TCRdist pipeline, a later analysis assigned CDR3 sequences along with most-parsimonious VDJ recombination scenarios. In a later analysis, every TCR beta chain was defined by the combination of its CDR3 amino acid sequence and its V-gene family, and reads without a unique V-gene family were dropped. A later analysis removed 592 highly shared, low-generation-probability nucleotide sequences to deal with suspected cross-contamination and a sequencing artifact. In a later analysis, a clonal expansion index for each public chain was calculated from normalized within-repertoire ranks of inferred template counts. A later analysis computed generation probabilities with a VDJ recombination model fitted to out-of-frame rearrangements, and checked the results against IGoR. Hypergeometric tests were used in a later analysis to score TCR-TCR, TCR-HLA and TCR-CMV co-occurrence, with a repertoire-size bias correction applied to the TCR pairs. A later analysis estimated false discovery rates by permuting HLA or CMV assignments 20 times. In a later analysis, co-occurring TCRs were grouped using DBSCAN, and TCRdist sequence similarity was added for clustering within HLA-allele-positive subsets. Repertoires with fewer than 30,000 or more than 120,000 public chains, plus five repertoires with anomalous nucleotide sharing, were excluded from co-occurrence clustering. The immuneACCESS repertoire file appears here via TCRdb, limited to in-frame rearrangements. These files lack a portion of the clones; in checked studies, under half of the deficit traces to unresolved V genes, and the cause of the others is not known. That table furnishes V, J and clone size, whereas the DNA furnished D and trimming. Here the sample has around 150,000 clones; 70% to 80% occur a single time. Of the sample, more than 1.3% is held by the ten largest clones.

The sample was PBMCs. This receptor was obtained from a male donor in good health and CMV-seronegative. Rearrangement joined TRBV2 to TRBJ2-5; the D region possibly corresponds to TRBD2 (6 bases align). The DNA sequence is TGTGCCAGCAGTGGACTAGTCCAAGAGACCCAGTACTTC. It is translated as CASSGLVQETQYF.